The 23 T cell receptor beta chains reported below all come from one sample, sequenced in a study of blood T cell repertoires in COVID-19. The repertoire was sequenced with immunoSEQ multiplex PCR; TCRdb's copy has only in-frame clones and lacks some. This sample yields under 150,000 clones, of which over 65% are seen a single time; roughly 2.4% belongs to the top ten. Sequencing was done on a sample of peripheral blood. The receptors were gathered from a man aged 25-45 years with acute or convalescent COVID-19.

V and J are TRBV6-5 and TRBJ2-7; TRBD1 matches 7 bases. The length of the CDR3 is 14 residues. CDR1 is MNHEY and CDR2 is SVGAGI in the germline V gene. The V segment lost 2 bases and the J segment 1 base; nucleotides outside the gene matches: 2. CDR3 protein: CASSYQDRSYEQYF. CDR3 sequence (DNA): TGTGCCAGCAGTTACCAGGACAGGTCCTACGAGCAGTACTTC.

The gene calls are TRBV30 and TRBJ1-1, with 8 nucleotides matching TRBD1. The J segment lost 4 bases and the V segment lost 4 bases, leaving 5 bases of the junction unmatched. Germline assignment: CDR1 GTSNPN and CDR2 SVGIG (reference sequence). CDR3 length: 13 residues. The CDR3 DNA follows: TGTGCCTGGACCAGGGGGCCGGGCACTGAAGCTTTCTTT. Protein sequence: CAWTRGPGTEAFF.

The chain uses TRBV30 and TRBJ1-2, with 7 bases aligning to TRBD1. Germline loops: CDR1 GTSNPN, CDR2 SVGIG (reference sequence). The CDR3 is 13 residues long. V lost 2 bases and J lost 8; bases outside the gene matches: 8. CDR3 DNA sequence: TGTGCCTGGAGTCTTCAGGGGGTACGAGGCTACACCTTC. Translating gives CAWSLQGVRGYTF.

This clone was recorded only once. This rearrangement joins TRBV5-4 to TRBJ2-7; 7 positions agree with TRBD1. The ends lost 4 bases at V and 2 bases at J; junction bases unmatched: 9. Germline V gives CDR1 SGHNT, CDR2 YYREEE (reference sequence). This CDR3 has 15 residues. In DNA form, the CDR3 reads TGTGCCAGCAGCATAGACAGGGAAGTAACCTACGAGCAGTACTTC. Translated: CASSIDREVTYEQYF.

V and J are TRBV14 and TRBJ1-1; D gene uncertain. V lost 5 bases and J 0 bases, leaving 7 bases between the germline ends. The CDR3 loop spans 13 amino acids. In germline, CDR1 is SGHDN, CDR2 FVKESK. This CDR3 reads CASSANMNTEAFF. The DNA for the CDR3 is TGTGCCAGCAGCGCCAACATGAACACTGAAGCTTTCTTT.

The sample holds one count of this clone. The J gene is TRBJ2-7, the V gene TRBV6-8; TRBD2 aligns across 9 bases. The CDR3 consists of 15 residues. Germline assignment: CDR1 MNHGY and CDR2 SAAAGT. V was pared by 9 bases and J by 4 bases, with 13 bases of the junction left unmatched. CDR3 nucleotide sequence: TGTGCCAGTAGCGGGGGCCCGAAGACGGGATACGAGCAGTACTTC. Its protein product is CASSGGPKTGYEQYF.

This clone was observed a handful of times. CDR3 DNA sequence: TGTGCCAGCAGCTTGCCCGCTAGCGGTGGTGAGCAGTTCTTC. Translated: CASSLPASGGEQFF. The J gene is TRBJ2-1, the V gene TRBV5-4, with 7 bases aligning to TRBD2. Per germline, CDR1 SGHNT and CDR2 YYREEE (reference sequence). This CDR3 is 14 amino acids long. The V gene end was trimmed by 1 base and the J gene end by 9 bases; junction bases not matched to a gene: 7.

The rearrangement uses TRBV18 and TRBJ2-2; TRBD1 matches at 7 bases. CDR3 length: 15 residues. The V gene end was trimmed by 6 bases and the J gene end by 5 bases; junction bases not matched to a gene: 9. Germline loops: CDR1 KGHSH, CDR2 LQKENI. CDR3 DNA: TGTGCCAGCTCCTTCGGGAAGGGGGCGACCGGGGAGCTGTTTTTT. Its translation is CASSFGKGATGELFF.

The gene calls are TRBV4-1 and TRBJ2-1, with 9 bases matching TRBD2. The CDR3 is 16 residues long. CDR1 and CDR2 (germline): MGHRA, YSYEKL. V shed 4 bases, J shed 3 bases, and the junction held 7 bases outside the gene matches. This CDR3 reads CASSPRTSAYYNEQFF. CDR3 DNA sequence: TGCGCCAGCAGCCCCCGGACTAGCGCATACTACAATGAGCAGTTCTTC.

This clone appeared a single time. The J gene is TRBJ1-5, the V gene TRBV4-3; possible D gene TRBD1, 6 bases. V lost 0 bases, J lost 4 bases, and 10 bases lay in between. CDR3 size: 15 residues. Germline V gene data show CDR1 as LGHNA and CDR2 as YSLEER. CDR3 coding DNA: TGCGCCAGCAGCCAAGAACCACAGGGTAATCAGCCCCAGCATTTT. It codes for CASSQEPQGNQPQHF.

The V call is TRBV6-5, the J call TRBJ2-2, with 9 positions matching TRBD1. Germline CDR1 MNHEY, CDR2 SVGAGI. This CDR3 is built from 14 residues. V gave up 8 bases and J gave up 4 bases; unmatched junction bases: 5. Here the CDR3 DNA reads TGTGCCAGCCGAGGGACAGGGTTCACCGGGGAGCTGTTTTTT. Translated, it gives CASRGTGFTGELFF.

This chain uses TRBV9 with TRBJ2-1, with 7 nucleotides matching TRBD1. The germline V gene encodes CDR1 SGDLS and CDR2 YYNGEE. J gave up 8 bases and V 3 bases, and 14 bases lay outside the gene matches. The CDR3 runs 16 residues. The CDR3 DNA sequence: TGTGCCAGCAGCGATTCTCTCGGACAGGATCAATATGAGCAGTTCTTC. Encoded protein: CASSDSLGQDQYEQFF.

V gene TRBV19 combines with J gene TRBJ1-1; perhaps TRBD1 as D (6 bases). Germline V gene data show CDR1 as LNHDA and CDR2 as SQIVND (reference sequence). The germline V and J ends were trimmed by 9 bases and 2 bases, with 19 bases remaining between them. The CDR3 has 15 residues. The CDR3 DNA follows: TGTGCCAGCACCTACGGGGGGGCGGCTAACACTGAAGCTTTCTTT. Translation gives CASTYGGAANTEAFF.

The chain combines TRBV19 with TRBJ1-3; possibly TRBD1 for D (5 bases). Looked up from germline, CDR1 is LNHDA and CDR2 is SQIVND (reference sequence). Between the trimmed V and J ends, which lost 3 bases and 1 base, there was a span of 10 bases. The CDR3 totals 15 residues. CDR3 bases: TGTGCCAGTAGTATCGGGGGGATTTCTGGAAACACCATATATTTT. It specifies CASSIGGISGNTIYF.

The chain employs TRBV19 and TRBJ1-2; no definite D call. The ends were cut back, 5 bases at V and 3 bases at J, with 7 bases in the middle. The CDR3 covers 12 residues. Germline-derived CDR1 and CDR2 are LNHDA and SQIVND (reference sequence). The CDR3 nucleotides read TGTGCCAGTAGTGGCCGGGACTATGGCTACACCTTC. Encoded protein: CASSGRDYGYTF.

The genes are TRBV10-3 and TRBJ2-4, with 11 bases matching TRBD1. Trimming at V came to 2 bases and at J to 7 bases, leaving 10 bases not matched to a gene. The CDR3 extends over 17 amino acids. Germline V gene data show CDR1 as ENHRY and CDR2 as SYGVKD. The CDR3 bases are TGTGCCATCAGTGAGCCCCTATCTGGACAGGGGGCCAACATTCAGTACTTC. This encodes CAISEPLSGQGANIQYF.

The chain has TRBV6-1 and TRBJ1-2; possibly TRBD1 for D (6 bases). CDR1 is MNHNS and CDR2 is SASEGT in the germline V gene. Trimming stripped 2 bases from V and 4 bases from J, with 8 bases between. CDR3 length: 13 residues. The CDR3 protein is CASSERTAYGYTF. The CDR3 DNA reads TGTGCCAGCAGTGAAAGGACAGCCTATGGCTACACCTTC.

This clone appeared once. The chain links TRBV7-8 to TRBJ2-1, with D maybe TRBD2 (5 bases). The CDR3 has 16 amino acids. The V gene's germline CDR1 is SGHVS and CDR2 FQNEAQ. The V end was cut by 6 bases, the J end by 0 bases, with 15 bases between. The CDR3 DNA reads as TGTGCCAGCAGTCCCCGGACTTTGAGCTCCTACAATGAGCAGTTCTTC. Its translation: CASSPRTLSSYNEQFF.

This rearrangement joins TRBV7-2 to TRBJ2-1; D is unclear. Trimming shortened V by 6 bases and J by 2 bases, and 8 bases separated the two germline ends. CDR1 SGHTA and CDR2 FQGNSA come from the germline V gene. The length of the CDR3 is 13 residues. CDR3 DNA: TGTGCCAGCAGTCCCGGTCCCTACAATGAGCAGTTCTTC. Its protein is CASSPGPYNEQFF.

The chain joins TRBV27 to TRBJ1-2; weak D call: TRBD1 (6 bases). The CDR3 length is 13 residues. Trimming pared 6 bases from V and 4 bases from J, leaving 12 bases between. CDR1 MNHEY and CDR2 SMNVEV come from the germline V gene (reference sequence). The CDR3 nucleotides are TGTGCCAGCAGCAGGGGCCCCACCTATGGCTACACCTTC. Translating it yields CASSRGPTYGYTF.

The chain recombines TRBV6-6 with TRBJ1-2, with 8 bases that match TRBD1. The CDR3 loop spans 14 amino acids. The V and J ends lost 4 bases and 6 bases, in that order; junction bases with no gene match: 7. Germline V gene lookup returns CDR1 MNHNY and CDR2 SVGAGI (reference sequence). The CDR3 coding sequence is TGTGCCAGCAGTTTCCCCGGACAGGGTAATGGCTACACCTTC. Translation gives CASSFPGQGNGYTF.

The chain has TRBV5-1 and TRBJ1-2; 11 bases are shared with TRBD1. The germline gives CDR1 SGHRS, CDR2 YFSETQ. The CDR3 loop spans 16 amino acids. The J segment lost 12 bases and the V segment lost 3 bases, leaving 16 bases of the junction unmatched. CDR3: CASSSQPGQGGSQDTF. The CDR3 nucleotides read TGCGCCAGCAGCTCGCAGCCGGGACAGGGGGGGTCACAAGACACCTTC.

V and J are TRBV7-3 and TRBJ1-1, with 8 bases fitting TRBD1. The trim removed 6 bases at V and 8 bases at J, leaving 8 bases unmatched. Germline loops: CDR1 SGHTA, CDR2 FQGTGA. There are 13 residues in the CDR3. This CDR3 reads CASSHTGGSEAFF. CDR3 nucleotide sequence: TGTGCCAGCAGTCATACAGGGGGTTCCGAAGCTTTCTTT.